These T cell receptor beta chains were read from a single sample in a study of metastatic and nonmetastatic thyroid tumors. TCRdb re-processed the PCR reads through MiXCR. The table shows about 20,000 clones, with roughly 16% occurring only once. Sequencing was carried out using tumor tissue. Receptors were obtained from a female donor with papillary thyroid cancer or a benign thyroid nodule (not recorded which). Some clones in this sample may be carry-over from other donors' samples. Both conserved end residues are part of each CDR3. D genes are given only for firm matches. The size field is filled for only some rows; it gives once, few, many or a size class.

>TRBJ1-5|TRBV6-5|few|TRBD1
TGCGCCAGCAGTTACTCGACCGACCCGAGGGGGCAGACCCAGCATTTT
CASSYSTDPRGQTQHF
>TRBJ1-1|TRBV6-1|many|TRBD1
TGTGCCAGCATCCTCACAGGGGGCTCTGAAGCTTTCTTT
CASILTGGSEAFF
>TRBJ2-5|TRBV27|many|TRBD1
TGTGCCAGCAGTATAGCAGGACAGGGTGGGCGGGAGACCCAGTACTTC
CASSIAGQGGRETQYF
>TRBJ1-3|TRBV6-1|large|NA
TGTGCCAGCAGCAACAGGGTACAGGGAAACACCATATATTTT
CASSNRVQGNTIYF
>TRBJ1-2|TRBV5-1|NA|NA
TGCTCCAGCAGCTTGGGGGGGGGCTCGCCTCTCTATGGCTACACCTTC
CSSSLGGGSPLYGYTF
>TRBJ2-1|TRBV5-1|many|NA
TGCGCCAGCAGCTTGGATGGACGTGGGATGGAGCAGTTCTTC
CASSLDGRGMEQFF
>TRBJ2-1|TRBV6-4|NA|NA
TGTGCCAGTGCGCGGGATGCCAGGGGTAATGAGCAGTTCTTC
CASARDARGNEQFF
>TRBJ1-1|TRBV6-1|many|NA
TGTGCCAGCAGTGACCGGGACGGGAACACTGAAGCTTTCTTT
CASSDRDGNTEAFF
>TRBJ1-5|TRBV7-9|many|NA
TGTGCCAGCAGCCCCCTATATGGGCTCCAGGTTCATGAACCCCAGCATTTT
CASSPLYGLQVHEPQHF
>TRBJ1-3|TRBV5-1|NA|NA
TGCGCCATCAGCTTGCCGGTACAGGGAGCTGGAAACACCATATATTTT
CAISLPVQGAGNTIYF
>TRBJ2-1|TRBV7-3|many|TRBD2
TGTGCCAGCAGCTTAACGGTTCCGGGACTAGCGGGATCCTACAATGAGCAGTTCTTC
CASSLTVPGLAGSYNEQFF
>TRBJ2-1|TRBV14|many|NA
TGTGCCAGCAGCCAAGATCGAGGGCGGGAGCAGTTCTTC
CASSQDRGREQFF
>TRBJ1-4|TRBV19|medium-sized|TRBD1
TGTGCCAGTAGTACGGGGACAGCAACTAATGAAAAACTGTTTTTT
CASSTGTATNEKLFF
>TRBJ1-1|TRBV14|many|NA
TGTGCCAGCAGCCAAGTCCGGGGCACTGAAGCTTTCTTT
CASSQVRGTEAFF
>TRBJ1-1|TRBV10-3|many|TRBD1
TGTGCCATCTTCGAGCCGGGACAGCGAGCTTTCTTT
CAIFEPGQRAFF
>TRBJ1-1|TRBV6-1|many|TRBD1
TGTGCCAGCAGTGAACAGGGGGGCCCTGAAGCTTTCTTT
CASSEQGGPEAFF
>TRBJ1-4|TRBV5-6|many|NA
TGTGCCAGCAGCTTCTGGGGTGCTGAAAAACTGTTTTTT
CASSFWGAEKLFF
>TRBJ2-7|TRBV6-2/TRBV6-3|medium-sized|NA
TGTGCCAGCAGTTACTCGTTGGACTTAGGCATGAAAGAGCAGTACTTC
CASSYSLDLGMKEQYF
>TRBJ2-1|TRBV6-1|medium-sized|NA
TGTGCCAGCAGCGTCATCCCGCCCAATGAGCAGTTCTTC
CASSVIPPNEQFF
>TRBJ2-7|TRBV30|medium-sized|TRBD2
TGTGCCTGGAGTGTGAAGCGGGGGTACTACGAGCAGTACTTC
CAWSVKRGYYEQYF
>TRBJ2-5|TRBV10-3|many|NA
TGTGCCATCAGTGGGGGCACGGAGACCCAGTACTTC
CAISGGTETQYF
>TRBJ2-3|TRBV7-6|NA|TRBD1
TGTGCCAGCACGAGGACAGGGACTAGCACAGATACGCAGTATTTT
CASTRTGTSTDTQYF
>TRBJ2-3|TRBV3-1|NA|NA
TGTGCCAGCAGCCAAGATGGTTTGGTGACTTTCACAGATACGCAGTATTTT
CASSQDGLVTFTDTQYF
>TRBJ1-5|TRBV10-3|few|NA
TGTGCCATCAGTGAGACACAGGGACTCAATCATCCCCAGCATTTT
CAISETQGLNHPQHF
>TRBJ2-7|TRBV6-1|NA|NA
TGTGCCAGCAGGAGAGGGACTCCGGGGGAGCAGTACTTC
CASRRGTPGEQYF
>TRBJ2-5|TRBV20-1|many|TRBD1
TGCAGTGCTATAGGGGGCTCAGAGACCCAGTACTTC
CSAIGGSETQYF
>TRBJ2-7|TRBV28|many|NA
TGTGCCAGCAGTTTGGGTTGGTTACAGCCTACCTACGAGCAGTACTTC
CASSLGWLQPTYEQYF
>TRBJ1-6|TRBV28|many|TRBD1
TGTGCCAGCAGACCACTGACAGGGTATGATTCACCCCTCCACTTT
CASRPLTGYDSPLHF
>TRBJ2-1|TRBV29-1|many|NA
TGCAGCGTTGAGTCATATAGGAGCTCCTACAATGAGCAGTTCTTC
CSVESYRSSYNEQFF
>TRBJ1-2|TRBV6-1|medium-sized|NA
TGTGCCAGCAGCAATAGGGGGGCTTACGATGGCTACACCTTC
CASSNRGAYDGYTF
>TRBJ2-3|TRBV27|few|TRBD1
TGTGCCACCAGTCCCTGGACAGGGAGGTATACGCAGTATTTT
CATSPWTGRYTQYF
>TRBJ1-5|TRBV7-3|NA|NA
TGTGCCAGCAGCCCCATCCTCGGGCGGTTACGGCATCAGCCCCAGCATTTT
CASSPILGRLRHQPQHF
>TRBJ2-7|TRBV15|few|NA
TGTGCCACCAGCAGCTTGTACACAAACGAGCAGTACTTC
CATSSLYTNEQYF
>TRBJ1-1|TRBV28|many|NA
TGTGCCAGCAGTTTACCCCGGGGGGGGTGGAACACTGAAGCTTTCTTT
CASSLPRGGWNTEAFF
>TRBJ1-2|TRBV30|once|NA
TGTGCCTGGAGTCCCCTCTACAGCTATGTCTACACCTTC
CAWSPLYSYVYTF
>TRBJ1-3|TRBV6-1|NA|NA
TGTGCCAGCACCCCGACAGTGACCGCTGGAGACACCATATATTTT
CASTPTVTAGDTIYF
>TRBJ2-6|TRBV5-1|NA|TRBD2
TGCGCCAGCACGGTGGCGGGAGCTTCTGGGGCCAACGTCCTGACTTTC
CASTVAGASGANVLTF
>TRBJ1-2|TRBV12-3/TRBV12-4|many|NA
TGTGCCAGCAGTTTTCCGGGGCACTATGGCTACACCTTC
CASSFPGHYGYTF
>TRBJ1-2|TRBV5-8|many|NA
TGTGCCAGCAGCTTACTGGGGGGCTACACCTTC
CASSLLGGYTF
>TRBJ1-2|TRBV19|many|TRBD1
TGTGCCAGTAGATCAGATGAGGGGGCCCTCCACGGCGGCTACACCTTC
CASRSDEGALHGGYTF
>TRBJ1-1|TRBV5-1|NA|NA
TGCGCCAGCAGCTTTGCCTTAGGGAACACTGAAGCTTTCTTT
CASSFALGNTEAFF
>TRBJ1-5|TRBV18|many|NA
TGTGCCAGCTCCCGGGGGCGCGATCAGCCCCAGCATTTT
CASSRGRDQPQHF
>TRBJ1-2|TRBV5-8|many|NA
TGTGCCAGCAGCCATAAAGACGGGACACTATATGGCTACACCTTC
CASSHKDGTLYGYTF
>TRBJ2-3|TRBV9|many|TRBD1
TGTGCCAGCAGCGTGGACAGGTTTAACACAGATACGCAGTATTTT
CASSVDRFNTDTQYF
>TRBJ2-1|TRBV2|medium-sized|TRBD2
TGTGCCAGCGTTAGGGAGGGCTCCTACAATGAGCAGTTCTTC
CASVREGSYNEQFF
>TRBJ2-1|TRBV11-3|many|NA
TGTGCCAGCAGCTTAGCCCCGGACAGAAGCCACAATGAGCAGTTCTTC
CASSLAPDRSHNEQFF
>TRBJ2-7|TRBV5-4|many|TRBD2
TGTGCCAGCAGCTGGACTAGCGGGAGTGGCGAGCAGTACTTC
CASSWTSGSGEQYF
>TRBJ1-5|TRBV30|NA|TRBD1
TGTGCCTGGAGGGGTACAGGGGGTGCTCATCCCCAGCATTTT
CAWRGTGGAHPQHF
>TRBJ2-3|TRBV5-1|medium-sized|NA
TGCGCCAGCAGCGAGGATAGCACAGATACGCAGTATTTT
CASSEDSTDTQYF
>TRBJ2-3|TRBV5-6|NA|TRBD2
TGTGCCAGCAGCTTGGGACGACTAGCGGGTGGCACGCAGTATTTT
CASSLGRLAGGTQYF
>TRBJ2-5|TRBV6-1|few|TRBD2
TGTGCCAGCACTGCCCTGACTAGCTGGGGGGGAGAGACCCAGTACTTC
CASTALTSWGGETQYF
>TRBJ2-1|TRBV5-6|many|TRBD1
TGTGCCAGCAGCGATCGGACAGGGATGACCTACAATGAGCAGTTCTTC
CASSDRTGMTYNEQFF
>TRBJ2-7|TRBV19|medium-sized|NA
TGTGCCAGTGCGGGGAGCTCCTACGAGCAGTACTTC
CASAGSSYEQYF